A selection of T cell receptor beta chains follows, all from one sample in a study of T cell responses to AZD1222 COVID-19 vaccine. The repertoire was sequenced with immunoSEQ multiplex PCR; TCRdb's copy has only in-frame clones and lacks some. This repertoire shows fewer than 200,000 clones, about 90% found once; its top ten account for approximately 0.5%. Sequencing was performed on peripheral blood, taken on day 0 of AZD1222 vaccination. All receptors come from an adult in good health. Each CDR3 is given with its conserved first and last residue.

TRBV28	11	TRBJ1-2	CASSFLYGYTF
TRBV5-3	17	TRBJ1-4	CARSLQGGRTLNEKLFF
TRBV18	16	TRBJ1-5	CASSPQGTGGSQPQHF
TRBV30	13	TRBJ1-6	CAWSYKGAPPLHF
TRBV30	15	TRBJ1-6	CAWSSLGGSIATLHF
TRBV3-1/TRBV3-2	12	TRBJ1-2	CASSQGQPVLTF
TRBV30	14	TRBJ2-5	CAWSRDSPQETQYF
TRBV7-8	16	TRBJ1-1	CASSSGTGVGNTEAFF
TRBV24-1	13	TRBJ2-5	CATSDPQKETQYF
TRBV29-1	16	TRBJ2-7	CSVVNGLAGSRYEQYF
TRBV29-1	11	TRBJ2-3	CSLSLADTQYF
TRBV10-3	13	TRBJ1-2	CAATPRDTEGYTF
TRBV18	17	TRBJ1-2	CASSPSMRVRANYGYTF
TRBV19	13	TRBJ2-3	CASGVTGERTQYF
TRBV19	15	TRBJ2-7	CASSLGGDRGRRQYF
TRBV5-4	15	TRBJ1-1	CASSLREERYTEAFF
TRBV6-5	13	TRBJ1-2	CASRIQGARGYTF
TRBV28	15	TRBJ2-1	CASSSGTGSYNEQFF
TRBV27	15	TRBJ2-3	CASSLRAGGLDTQYF
TRBV7-3	14	TRBJ2-3	CASSLTSGTDTQYF
TRBV5-1	14	TRBJ1-1	CASRYAVRDTEAFF
TRBV5-1	16	TRBJ2-3	CASSSYGTSETDTQYF
TRBV18	15	TRBJ1-5	CASSPDRNAGQPQHF
TRBV7-8	15	TRBJ1-2	CASSLSVTAKGGYTF
TRBV9	17	TRBJ2-7	CASSVSDILLPRDEQYF
TRBV13	19	TRBJ2-2	CASSPSLRGTRRSTGELFF
TRBV30	14	TRBJ1-1	CAWSVGSMNTEAFF
TRBV27	15	TRBJ2-1	CASSTGTPSYNEQFF
TRBV20-1	10	TRBJ1-2	CSARGLGDTF
TRBV19	18	TRBJ2-1	CASSILGSGGRAYNEQFF
TRBV5-1	11	TRBJ2-1	CASSLRDEQFF
TRBV7-3	16	TRBJ2-5	CASSLRGLGSLETQYF
TRBV4-3	13	TRBJ1-2	CASSQDSSYGYTF
TRBV7-6	16	TRBJ2-2	CASSFRLAANTGELFF
TRBV27	13	TRBJ1-1	CASSYRGGTEAFF
TRBV7-7	14	TRBJ2-2	CASSLAGFTGELFF
TRBV19	17	TRBJ1-4	CASSIEGQVGGGEKLFF